This TCR beta chain was sequenced in a study of cytomegalovirus exposure and HLA in healthy donors. Study-wide findings and caveats: In a later analysis, across HLA loci, associated TCR counts were highest for DRB1, lowest for HLA-C.

Turning to this clone: Its specificity is not known. One end of the junction varies from germline; a read error may be responsible.

The PCR used 60 Vbeta and 13 Jbeta primers. Sequencing was performed with immunoSEQ multiplex PCR; in TCRdb, only in-frame clones are kept and a portion is missing. The sample has 95,000 to 100,000 clones, approximately 72% seen once. The CDR3 spans 14 residues. The germline gives CDR1 LNHDA, CDR2 SQIVND (reference sequence). The chain is built from TRBV19 and TRBJ2-7; TRBD1 matches 7 bases. The clonotype comes from a man aged 40-55 years in good health and CMV-seropositive. Sample: PBMCs. The CDR3 DNA reads as TGTGCCAGTCGTCCGAGAGGGGGCTCCCACGAGCAGTACTTC. Translated: CASRPRGGSHEQYF.